Listed here are 24 T cell receptor beta chains from one sample, sequenced in a study of regulatory dendritic cells for organ transplantation. Some clones are missing from TCRdb's copy, which holds only in-frame ones; the method was immunoSEQ multiplex PCR. Found here are about 29,000 clones, approximately 82% of them singletons; the top ten hold approximately 0.1%. The sequencing input was naive CD4+ T cells from blood. Subset given: CD45RA+ naive T cells. The receptors derive from a human donor in good health.

In its sample, this clone was seen a few times. The CDR3 coding sequence is TGCGCCAGCAGCAGAACGGGGACAGTCGAGCAGTACTTC. This translates into CASSRTGTVEQYF. The gene calls are TRBV5-1 and TRBJ2-7; 7 bases line up with TRBD1. The junction had 7 bases not matched to a gene; V was cut back by 4 bases and J by 6 bases. Germline CDR1 is SGHRS and CDR2 is YFSETQ. The CDR3 runs 13 residues.

The CDR3 region is CASSREMTGDIVSYEQYF. CDR3 in DNA: TGCGCCAGCAGCCGAGAGATGACCGGGGACATAGTCTCCTACGAGCAGTACTTC. This chain uses TRBV4-3 with TRBJ2-7; tentative D call: TRBD1 (6 bases). The ends were cut back, 4 bases at V and 0 bases at J, with 22 bases in the middle. The CDR3 has 18 amino acids. Germline values: CDR1 LGHNA, CDR2 YSLEER.

The chain combines TRBV5-1 with TRBJ2-2; 14 bases agree with TRBD2. Germline lookup yields CDR1 SGHRS and CDR2 YFSETQ. The CDR3 is 17 amino acids. J lost 9 bases, V lost 4 bases, and 11 bases had no gene match. CDR3 sequence reads: CASSAGLAGASLRELFF. The CDR3 nucleotides read TGCGCCAGCAGCGCGGGACTAGCGGGGGCCTCACTCCGGGAGCTGTTTTTT.

V usage is TRBV6-1 and J usage is TRBJ2-7; TRBD1 aligns across 9 bases. Germline CDR1 MNHNS, CDR2 SASEGT. The CDR3 has 13 amino acids. The V and J ends lost 5 bases and 4 bases, in that order; junction bases with no gene match: 3. The CDR3 here is CASSLDRGYEQYF. The CDR3 DNA sequence: TGTGCCAGCAGTTTGGACAGGGGTTACGAGCAGTACTTC.

This chain links TRBV18 with TRBJ1-1, with TRBD1 as a possible D gene (6 bases). From germline, CDR1 is KGHSH and CDR2 LQKENI. This CDR3 is built from 15 residues. The ends were cut back, 0 bases at V and 0 bases at J, with 8 bases in the middle. CDR3 residues: CASSPPGQLNTEAFF. The CDR3 coding sequence is TGTGCCAGCTCACCACCAGGACAGTTGAACACTGAAGCTTTCTTT.

The chain is built from TRBV19 and TRBJ2-2; 7 bases line up with TRBD1. With 11 bases clipped from V and 3 bases from J, the junction kept 6 bases outside the gene matches. The CDR3 is 13 residues long. Germline V gene lookup returns CDR1 LNHDA and CDR2 SQIVND (reference sequence). The DNA for the CDR3 is TGTGCCCAGGGACAGAATCACACCGGGGAGCTGTTTTTT. Translated, it gives CAQGQNHTGELFF.

This chain uses TRBV6-4 with TRBJ2-3; the match to TRBD1 covers 8 bases. The CDR3 loop spans 16 amino acids. Germline CDR1 MRHNA, CDR2 SNTAGT. J was trimmed by 5 bases and V by 6 bases; bases with no gene match: 13. CDR3 sequence: CASSPLAGGEVDTQYF. The CDR3 DNA follows: TGTGCCAGCAGCCCCCTGGCAGGGGGCGAGGTAGATACGCAGTATTTT.

The chain joins TRBV7-2 to TRBJ1-2, with TRBD1 identical over 10 bases. V dropped 4 bases and J dropped 2; count of bases not matched to a gene: 4. This CDR3 spans 15 amino acids. Germline V gene data show CDR1 as SGHTA and CDR2 as FQGNSA. The CDR3 sequence: CASSSWDRGNYGYTF. The CDR3 coding sequence is TGTGCCAGCAGCTCATGGGACAGGGGAAACTATGGCTACACCTTC.

The chain links TRBV7-9 to TRBJ2-5, with D maybe TRBD2 (6 bases). Trimming shortened V by 5 bases and J by 5 bases, and 18 bases separated the two germline ends. This CDR3 has 15 residues. Germline V lookup: CDR1 SEHNR, CDR2 FQNEAQ (reference sequence). CDR3 amino acids: CASSLNRAGRETQYF. The CDR3 DNA reads TGTGCCAGCAGCCTGAATAGGGCAGGGAGGGAGACCCAGTACTTC.

The chain joins TRBV10-1 to TRBJ2-3; the match to TRBD1 covers 7 bases. Germline values: CDR1 WNHNN, CDR2 SYGVQD (reference sequence). The CDR3 length is 14 residues. Losses at the gene ends were 8 bases for V and 1 base for J; bases not matched to a gene: 6. In nucleotides, the CDR3 is TGCGCCAGCTACACAGGGGCGCGCACAGATACGCAGTATTTT. It translates to CASYTGARTDTQYF.

The rearrangement uses TRBV6-5 and TRBJ1-2, with TRBD1 matching over 10 bases. Germline CDR1 reads MNHEY; CDR2 reads SVGAGI. After removal of 1 base from V and 4 bases from J, the junction contained 0 bases not matched to a gene. The CDR3 extends over 14 amino acids. Written as DNA, the CDR3 is TGTGCCAGCAGTTACTGGGACAGGGGCTATGGCTACACCTTC. Protein product: CASSYWDRGYGYTF.

This clone was seen a single time. DNA for the CDR3: TGTGCCAGTAGTATAGACTCCGGGACAGCCTTTTATGGCTACACCTTC. This gives the protein CASSIDSGTAFYGYTF. J is TRBJ1-2 and V is TRBV19; TRBD1 aligns across 7 bases. V lost 0 bases and J lost 5; bases outside the gene matches: 9. Germline CDR1 reads LNHDA; CDR2 reads SQIVND (reference sequence). This CDR3 has 16 amino acids.

The chain combines TRBV6-1 with TRBJ2-3; TRBD2 matches at 8 bases. The CDR3 consists of 16 residues. After removal of 1 base from V and 1 base from J, the junction contained 4 bases not matched to a gene. Per the germline V gene, CDR1 is MNHNS and CDR2 is SASEGT. CDR3 nucleotides: TGTGCCAGCAGTGAAGGTCGGGGGGGAGGCACAGATACGCAGTATTTT. The encoded protein is CASSEGRGGGTDTQYF.

This clone appeared once. This rearrangement joins TRBV4-3 to TRBJ1-4, with a tentative D call TRBD1 (5 bases). V shed 4 bases and J shed 4 bases, with 19 bases lying between them. The length of the CDR3 is 17 residues. Germline assignment: CDR1 LGHNA and CDR2 YSLEER. The CDR3 loop reads CASSPYYGGDGNEKLFF. DNA of the CDR3: TGCGCCAGCAGCCCCTACTACGGAGGGGACGGTAATGAAAAACTGTTTTTT.

The chain joins TRBV14 to TRBJ2-5, with unresolved D. Per the germline V gene, CDR1 is SGHDN and CDR2 is FVKESK. This CDR3 comprises 13 residues. Trimming left V 4 bases short and J 1 base short, with 7 bases between. For the CDR3, the DNA is TGTGCCAGCAGCCGACAAATCCAAGAGACCCAGTACTTC. Protein: CASSRQIQETQYF.

The J gene is TRBJ1-1, the V gene TRBV2; D may be TRBD1 (5 bases). Trimming pared 7 bases from V and 6 bases from J, leaving 33 bases between. The CDR3 spans 19 residues. The germline gives CDR1 SNHLY, CDR2 FYNNEI. The CDR3 coding sequence is TGTGCCAGCAAGTTCAGTCAGGGAAGGGCCCGACCTACGGGCGCTGAAGCTTTCTTT. Residues: CASKFSQGRARPTGAEAFF.

The chain has TRBV5-6 and TRBJ1-2; weak D call: TRBD1 (6 bases). This CDR3 comprises 13 residues. The V gene lost 4 bases and the J gene lost 8 bases, with 15 bases spanning the gap. Germline V CDR1 and CDR2: SGHDT, YYEEEE. Written as DNA, the CDR3 is TGTGCCAGCAGCCTGACAGGAGTATACGGCTACACCTTC. This encodes CASSLTGVYGYTF.

This chain connects TRBV5-6 to TRBJ1-1, with unresolved D. Trimming took 1 base from V and 1 from J, leaving 17 bases between them. The V gene's germline CDR1 is SGHDT and CDR2 YYEEEE. This CDR3 spans 17 amino acids. The CDR3 is CASSLTALKRENTEAFF. For the CDR3, the DNA is TGTGCCAGCAGCTTGACGGCCCTCAAGAGGGAGAACACTGAAGCTTTCTTT.

This chain uses TRBV11-3 with TRBJ1-2, with 7 bases fitting TRBD1. With V trimmed by 5 bases and J by 3 bases, 3 bases remained unmatched. Germline CDR1 and CDR2: SGHNT and YENEEA. The CDR3 sequence is 13 residues long. The CDR3 sequence: CASSGGQDYGYTF. For the CDR3, the DNA is TGTGCCAGCAGCGGAGGACAGGACTATGGCTACACCTTC.

In the case of this clone: A junction end diverges from the germline sequence, so it may reflect a read error. V usage is TRBV6-1 and J usage is TRBJ2-5; perhaps TRBD1 as D (5 bases). The germline CDR1 and CDR2 sequences are MNHNS and SASEGT. The CDR3 has 15 residues. CDR3 DNA sequence: TGTGCCAGCACTGAAGGGGTTGGCGGCCTCCGGACCCAGTACTTC. Translated: CASTEGVGGLRTQYF.

The chain has TRBV18 and TRBJ2-5, with 10 bases identical to TRBD2. The trim removed 3 bases at V and 5 bases at J, leaving 3 bases unmatched. Germline lookup yields CDR1 KGHSH and CDR2 LQKENI. This CDR3 spans 14 amino acids. CDR3 nucleotides: TGTGCCAGCTCACCTCGGGGACTAGCGGAGACCCAGTACTTC. Amino acids: CASSPRGLAETQYF.

The chain has TRBV7-2 and TRBJ1-2, with D possibly matching TRBD1 (5 bases). The V end was cut by 1 base, the J end by 4 bases, with 10 bases between. CDR3 length: 14 residues. Germline V CDR1 and CDR2: SGHTA, FQGNSA. CDR3 sequence reads: CASSLVGQSYGYTF. CDR3 in DNA: TGTGCCAGCAGCTTAGTGGGGCAGTCCTATGGCTACACCTTC.

CDR3 coding DNA: TGTGCCAGCAGCCCCTCTAGCGGGGGGGCCGGAGAGACCCAGTACTTC. It codes for CASSPSSGGAGETQYF. The genes are TRBV7-2 and TRBJ2-5; 12 bases fit TRBD2. V was pared by 5 bases and J by 4 bases, with 8 bases of the junction left unmatched. Germline V gives CDR1 SGHTA, CDR2 FQGNSA. The CDR3 consists of 16 residues.

The chain joins TRBV7-2 to TRBJ1-1; weak D call: TRBD1 (5 bases). The CDR3 is 13 residues long. V lost 7 bases to trimming and J lost 6 bases, with 15 bases between them. Germline CDR1 reads SGHTA; CDR2 reads FQGNSA. CDR3 amino acids: CASTDTNVAEAFF. CDR3 DNA sequence: TGTGCCAGCACGGACACCAACGTCGCTGAAGCTTTCTTT.